One and the same sample provided the 16 T cell receptor beta chains below, sequenced in a study of shared clonotypes between healthy human individuals. TCRdb's copy holds only in-frame clones and misses some; the assay was immunoSEQ multiplex PCR. Found here are roughly 2.6 million clones, about 92% of them singletons; the top ten hold about 0.13%. Source material: naive CD4+ T cells sorted from blood. Stated subset: CD45RA+ positively selected. These TCRs come from a man aged 18 to 30 in good health.

The chain employs TRBV30 and TRBJ2-3, with D unclear. V dropped 0 bases and J dropped 3 bases, with 13 bases sitting between them. Germline CDR1 is GTSNPN and CDR2 is SVGIG (reference sequence). The CDR3 runs to 15 residues. CDR3 coding DNA: TGTGCCTGGAGTGTGGGTAGCTCGGGTACAGATACGCAGTATTTT. Translated: CAWSVGSSGTDTQYF.

The chain carries TRBV7-2 and TRBJ1-2; D perhaps matches TRBD1 (5 bases). V was cut by 1 base and J by 0 bases, with 12 bases left in between. The CDR3 length is 16 residues. The V gene's germline CDR1 is SGHTA and CDR2 FQGNSA. The CDR3: CASSLGGAASNYGYTF. CDR3 nucleotide sequence: TGTGCCAGCAGCTTAGGCGGGGCCGCTTCTAACTATGGCTACACCTTC.

The V and J genes are TRBV25-1 and TRBJ1-6; D is ambiguous. The CDR3 length is 15 residues. Trimming cost V 1 base and J 7 bases, with 11 bases left between them. CDR1 is MGHDK and CDR2 is SYGVNS in the germline V gene. The CDR3 nucleotides are TGTGCCAGCAGTGAATCGGGAAGGGCCAATTCACCCCTCCACTTT. It specifies CASSESGRANSPLHF. The full variable domain, in which reference TRBV25-1 and TRBJ1-6 provide the parts outside the CDR3, is EADIYQTPRYLVIGTGKKITLECSQTMGHDKMYWYQQDPGMELHLIHYSYGVNSTEKGDLSSESTVSRIRTEHFPLTLESARPSHTSQYLCASSESGRANSPLHFGNGTRLTVT.

The chain joins TRBV29-1 to TRBJ1-2; the D is unclear. Germline CDR1 reads SQVTM; CDR2 reads ANQGSEA. V was pared by 2 bases and J by 5 bases, with 12 bases between. The CDR3 runs 13 residues. The CDR3 DNA sequence: TGCAGCGTTGAATTAAGGGAAGTTTATGGCTACACCTTC. Protein sequence: CSVELREVYGYTF.

With respect to this clone: One base separates it from a far larger clone, so it is likely a read error. In the same sample, other DNA sequences code for this CDR3. The chain combines TRBV5-8 with TRBJ2-5; D is ambiguous. Germline loops: CDR1 SGHTS, CDR2 YDEGEE. There are 11 residues in the CDR3. V lost 0 bases, J lost 3 bases, and 0 bases lay in between. The CDR3 bases are TGTGCCAGCAGCTTGGAAGAGACCCAGTACTTC. Encoded protein: CASSLEETQYF.

The table lists this clone with a count of one. The DNA of the CDR3 is TGTGCCAGCAGCTCCGGCCCCCTTCGTAGGTACTTC. Residues: CASSSGPLRRYF. The gene calls are TRBV2 and TRBJ2-5; D is uncertain. This CDR3 spans 12 amino acids. Germline V CDR1 and CDR2: SNHLY, FYNNEI. The V end was cut by 6 bases, the J end by 13 bases, with 18 bases between.

The chain has TRBV19 and TRBJ1-1; D unclear. CDR1 and CDR2 (germline): LNHDA, SQIVND (reference sequence). V lost 7 bases and J lost 0, with 12 bases in between. The CDR3 totals 14 residues. CDR3 residues: CASTGSKMNTEAFF. The DNA of the CDR3 is TGTGCCAGTACGGGCAGCAAGATGAACACTGAAGCTTTCTTT.

J is TRBJ2-2 and V is TRBV2; D perhaps matches TRBD2 (6 bases). Germline-derived CDR1 and CDR2 are SNHLY and FYNNEI. This CDR3 has 16 residues. Trimming removed 2 bases at V and 2 bases at J, with 12 bases between. The chain's CDR3 is CASSELGGINTGELFF. CDR3 nucleotides: TGTGCCAGCAGTGAATTGGGCGGGATAAACACCGGGGAGCTGTTTTTT.

The sample holds one count of this clone. This CDR3 is also generated by other DNA sequences in the sample. This chain uses TRBV9 with TRBJ2-3, with 13 bases identical to TRBD2. V dropped 0 bases and J dropped 5; count of bases not matched to a gene: 3. The CDR3 is 16 amino acids. Germline loops: CDR1 SGDLS, CDR2 YYNGEE. The CDR3 DNA reads as TGTGCCAGCAGCGTAGGACTAGCGGGAGGTTTAGATACGCAGTATTTT. This sequence encodes CASSVGLAGGLDTQYF.

This clone was picked up one time. This chain links TRBV2 with TRBJ2-5, with a possible D match to TRBD1 (5 bases). V lost 5 bases to trimming and J lost 4 bases, with 11 bases between them. This CDR3 is 13 amino acids long. CDR1 SNHLY and CDR2 FYNNEI come from the germline V gene. The CDR3 DNA reads as TGTGCCAGCAGTTTGGACATTTTAGAGACCCAGTACTTC. Its translation: CASSLDILETQYF.

The V call is TRBV11-2, the J call TRBJ2-5; 12 nucleotides match TRBD2. Germline trimming cut 5 bases from V and 1 base from J; bases unmatched to any gene: 5. The CDR3 runs to 16 residues. Germline CDR1 is SGHAT and CDR2 is FQNNGV. Here the CDR3 DNA reads TGTGCCAGCAGCAAACTAGCGGGAGGATTCCAAGAGACCCAGTACTTC. Its protein product is CASSKLAGGFQETQYF.

This chain uses TRBV7-9 with TRBJ2-5; D remains ambiguous. Between the trimmed V and J ends, which lost 1 base and 5 bases, there was a span of 14 bases. The germline V gene encodes CDR1 SEHNR and CDR2 FQNEAQ (reference sequence). This CDR3 region has 15 residues. Here the CDR3 DNA reads TGTGCCAGCAGCTTAGTCCGGGCCCTTGGGGAGACCCAGTACTTC. Translation: CASSLVRALGETQYF.

This chain connects TRBV19 to TRBJ2-1, with D possibly matching TRBD1 (6 bases). V was clipped by 6 bases and J by 2 bases, with 17 bases between them. This CDR3 is 16 amino acids long. Germline V gene lookup returns CDR1 LNHDA and CDR2 SQIVND (reference sequence). CDR3 in amino acids: CASSLQGKPPYNEQFF. The CDR3 nucleotides read TGTGCCAGTAGCTTACAGGGAAAACCGCCCTACAATGAGCAGTTCTTC.

This chain links TRBV29-1 with TRBJ1-1; D is perhaps TRBD1 (5 bases). The CDR3 totals 16 residues. Trimming removed 8 bases from V and 0 bases from J, with 22 bases in between. CDR1 and CDR2 from the germline V gene are SQVTM and ANQGSEA. The CDR3 here is CSSRGEYGNLNTEAFF. CDR3 bases: TGCAGCTCCCGGGGGGAGTACGGCAACTTGAACACTGAAGCTTTCTTT.

This chain connects TRBV7-3 to TRBJ2-7; a possible D gene is TRBD2 (5 bases). The germline V gene has CDR1 SGHTA and CDR2 FQGTGA. V lost 5 bases and J lost 0, with 11 bases in between. The length of the CDR3 is 14 residues. The CDR3 reads CASSRTGNSYEQYF. CDR3 in DNA: TGTGCCAGCAGCCGAACCGGGAACTCCTACGAGCAGTACTTC. The full variable domain, with the rest looked up from reference TRBV7-3 and TRBJ2-7, is GAGVSQTPSNKVTEKGKYVELRCDPISGHTALYWYRQSLGQGPEFLIYFQGTGAADDSGLPNDRFFAVRPEGSVSTLKIQRTERGDSAVYLCASSRTGNSYEQYFGPGTRLTVT.

Regarding this clone: One end of the junction is discordant with germline, which a read error may explain. The genes are TRBV4-3 and TRBJ1-2; D gene unclear. Per the germline V gene, CDR1 is LGHNA and CDR2 is YSLEER. There are 15 residues in the CDR3. For the CDR3, the DNA is TGCGCCAGCAGCCAAGAAGGCATCGGGAACTCTGGCTACACCTTC. Amino acid sequence: CASSQEGIGNSGYTF.